This T cell receptor beta chain derives from a study of blood T cell repertoires in COVID-19. Whole-study context: Acute and convalescent COVID-19 samples came from the United States, Italy and Spain. Sources were T cells, B-cell-depleted T cells, or PBMCs; the material itself was cDNA or gDNA.

Study processing details: Amplification with reference gene primers provided the estimates of nucleated cell counts. The protocol was immunoSEQ multiplex PCR, while the TCRdb copy is restricted to in-frame clones and leaves out a portion. The DNA gave D and trimming, while V, J and clone size come from that table. The sample records some 490,000 clones, approximately 83% being singletons. V dropped 4 bases and J dropped 4 bases, with 12 bases sitting between them. Germline CDR1 SGHKS, CDR2 YYEKEE (reference sequence). CDR3 length equals 14 residues. This chain connects TRBV5-5 to TRBJ1-5, with D possibly being TRBD1 (5 bases). The TCR originated in a human donor in a cohort sampled during active COVID-19. The sample consisted of peripheral blood. For the CDR3, the DNA is TGTGCCAGCAGCCAATCAGGGTTAAATCAGCCCCAGCATTTT. Translation: CASSQSGLNQPQHF.